This T cell receptor beta chain derives from a study of control samples from healthy donors and cancer patients (dated by TCRdb to 2018 to 2021). Remarks on this clone: The antigen it binds to is not known. No base quality information exists; no much larger clone differs at one position.

To prepare the library, the immunoSEQ multiplex PCR assay was applied. Not all clones reach the TCRdb copy of this immuneACCESS table, which keeps in-frame sequences only. Checked studies attribute under half of the gap to unresolved V genes and leave the rest unexplained. The sample table shows approximately 100,000 clones, and approximately 86% are seen once. The ten biggest clones cover over 20% of the sample. This receptor was identified in a man under 40 in good health. Sequencing was performed on blood.

The base sequence is TGTGCCACCAGGAGGGGGGAAAACACCATATATTTT. This encodes CATRRGENTIYF. The chain employs TRBV19 and TRBJ1-3; D gene: possibly TRBD1, on 6 matching bases. From the germline V gene (reference sequence), CDR1 is LNHDA and CDR2 is SQIVND. The CDR3 numbers 12 residues from cysteine through phenylalanine. CDR3 DNA is the only sequence kept; it has 36 bases, read in frame from the first base. A distance of 13 bases separates the germline ends of V and J, which lose 10 bases and 6 bases respectively. With the rest looked up from the reference TRBV19 and TRBJ1-3 genes rather than sequenced, the full variable domain is DGGITQSPKYLFRKEGQNVTLSCEQNLNHDAMYWYRQDPGQGLRLIYYSQIVNDFQKGDIAEGYSVSREKKESFPLTVTSAQKNPTAFYLCATRRGENTIYFGEGSWLTVV.